The 22 T cell receptor beta chains below were found in one sample sequenced in a study of tumor and adjacent non-tumor tissue in lung cancer. The template was RNA from unsorted bulk tissue. Distant lung tissue was collected more than 3 cm away from the tumor edge. TCRbeta libraries were built with three rounds of nested PCR, modified from ARM-PCR. TCRdb fed the multiplex PCR reads into MiXCR, producing one record per CDR3 protein. The table shows 35,000 to 55,000 distinct CDR3 sequences, with approximately 61% occurring only once. The specimen sequenced was distant non-tumor lung tissue. The receptors originated from a man over 45 with non-small cell lung cancer.

Remarks on this clonotype: This may stem from a read error, because a much larger clone lies one nucleotide away. This sequence joins TRBV4-1 and TRBJ2-1; no clear D gene. The CDR3 has 13 residues. CDR1 MGHRA and CDR2 YSYEKL come from the germline V gene. CDR3 in amino acids: CASSQTSYNEQIF. The CDR3 DNA reads TGCGCCAGCAGCCAGACCAGCTACAATGAGCAGATCTTC.

With respect to this clonotype: Relative to the germline gene, one junction end is altered; a read error may explain this. CDR3 loop: CVSRAEGSSYEEYF. CDR3 bases: TGTGTCAGCAGGGCAGAAGGGAGCTCCTACGAGGAGTACTTC. The chain combines TRBV6-2 or TRBV6-3 with TRBJ2-7, with D perhaps being TRBD1 or TRBD2 (5 bases each). CDR3 length: 14 residues. Germline assignment: CDR1 MNHEY and CDR2 SVGEGT.

A note on this clonotype: This sequence may be a read error, since a much larger clone differs from it by one base. This chain joins TRBV12-3 or TRBV12-4 and TRBJ2-2, with D unclear. The CDR3 is 16 residues long. CDR3 protein: CAISFAGSTNTGELFF. As DNA, the CDR3 is TGTGCCATCAGTTTTGCCGGTTCTACGAACACCGGGGAGCTGTTTTTT.

The J gene is TRBJ2-7, the V gene TRBV29-1, with 10 bases that match TRBD1. Germline lookup yields CDR1 SQVTM and CDR2 ANQGSEA. This CDR3 is 14 amino acids long. CDR3 residues: CNVEFGTGDNEQYF. The CDR3 DNA sequence: TGCAATGTTGAATTCGGGACAGGGGATAACGAGCAGTACTTC.

This chain connects TRBV5-1 to TRBJ2-5, with 7 bases that match TRBD2. The CDR3 consists of 14 residues. The V gene's germline CDR1 is SGHRS and CDR2 YFSETQ. Unmatched junction bases numbered 6, after V lost 0 bases and J lost 7 bases. The CDR3 here is CASSLEGGLGTQYF. In nucleotides, the CDR3 is TGCGCCAGCAGCTTGGAGGGAGGGCTCGGGACCCAGTACTTC.

Turning to this clonotype: It may be a read error: a sequence one base away is much more abundant. The V gene is TRBV7-8, the J gene TRBJ1-5; weak D call: TRBD1 (6 bases). Germline-derived CDR1 and CDR2 are SGHVS and FQNEAQ. The CDR3 runs 13 residues. The CDR3 is CASSRTDNQLQHF. The DNA for the CDR3 is TGTGCCAGCAGCCGGACAGACAATCAGCTCCAGCATTTT.

This clonotype was seen a single time. One junction end disagrees with the germline gene, perhaps due to a read error. The rearrangement uses TRBV4-2 and TRBJ2-6; D could derive from TRBD1 or TRBD2 (5 bases each). This CDR3 comprises 16 residues. From germline, CDR1 is LGHNA and CDR2 YNFKEQ. The CDR3 reads CTSSQVGSSGANVLTF. The CDR3 DNA follows: TGTACCAGCAGCCAAGTGGGGAGCTCTGGGGCCAACGTCTTGACTTTC.

This clonotype is termed medium-sized. This chain links TRBV11-2 with TRBJ1-6; maybe TRBD1 (5 bases). Germline V gives CDR1 SGHAT, CDR2 FQNNGV. V lost 4 bases and J lost 9, with 13 bases in between. The CDR3 totals 14 residues. CDR3 in amino acids: CASSSTTVSSPLHF. The CDR3 DNA follows: TGTGCCAGCAGCTCTACGACAGTTTCTTCACCCCTCCACTTT.

The CDR3 is CASSSSGNQDIHYF. CDR3 nucleotide sequence: TGTGCCAGCAGCTCGTCAGGAAACCAAGATATCCATTACTTC. V gene TRBV11-1 combines with J gene TRBJ2-5; D uncertain. With 4 bases removed from V and 14 bases from J, the gap between germline ends came to 23 bases. The length of the CDR3 is 14 residues. Germline CDR1 is SGHAT and CDR2 is FQDESV (reference sequence).

Points on this clonotype: The junction and the germline gene differ at one end; a read error may be behind it. The chain couples TRBV7-9 to TRBJ1-2; D not resolved. Germline CDR1 and CDR2: SEHNR and FQNEAQ (reference sequence). This CDR3 spans 17 amino acids. Here the CDR3 DNA reads TGTGCCAGCAGCTCGATAGGGAAGGAGGGTGCTAACTGTGGCTACACCTTC. Its translation is CASSSIGKEGANCGYTF.

This clonotype was detected only once. Germline and junction disagree at one end, which may indicate a read error. V gene TRBV11-2 combines with J gene TRBJ2-5, with 7 bases fitting TRBD1. This CDR3 contains 14 residues. Germline V CDR1 and CDR2: SGHAT, FQNNGV. The CDR3 DNA follows: TGTGCTAGCAGCCCCACAGGGGCCGAGGAGACCCAGTACTTC. This encodes CASSPTGAEETQYF.

The rearrangement joins TRBV28 to TRBJ2-7; unclear D gene. The CDR3 is made up of 14 amino acids. With 3 bases removed from V and 2 bases from J, the gap between germline ends came to 11 bases. CDR1 MDHEN and CDR2 SYDVKM come from the germline V gene. The CDR3 nucleotides are TGTGCCAGCAGTTTCTCCCAGGCCCCCTACGAGCAGTACTTC. It translates to CASSFSQAPYEQYF.

V is TRBV5-1 and J is TRBJ2-6; 9 bases agree with TRBD1. This CDR3 contains 17 residues. With 5 bases clipped from V and 0 bases from J, the junction kept 6 bases outside the gene matches. CDR1 and CDR2 from the germline V gene are SGHRS and YFSETQ. The DNA of the CDR3 is TGCGCCAGCAGAACCGGGACAGGGTTCTCTGGGGCCAACGTCCTGACTTTC. This sequence encodes CASRTGTGFSGANVLTF.

This clonotype is a singleton in its sample. One end of the junction fails to match germline, which may point to a read error. As DNA, the CDR3 is TGCGCCAGCAACCAAGAATTAAGGCTAGCGGGGTGGACAGGGGAGCTGTTTTTT. Amino acids: CASNQELRLAGWTGELFF. This rearrangement joins TRBV4-1 to TRBJ2-2, with 9 bases that match TRBD2. Germline CDR1 is MGHRA and CDR2 is YSYEKL. This CDR3 spans 18 amino acids.

To note about this clonotype: This is likely a read error, given that the CDR3 carries no conserved phenylalanine or tryptophan at its end. The V gene is TRBV5-1, the J gene TRBJ2-1, with D possibly TRBD1 on 6 matching bases. V was shortened by 4 bases and J by 4 bases, with 9 bases between the two germline ends. CDR3 length: 13 amino acids. Germline V gene data show CDR1 as SGHRS and CDR2 as YFSETQ. The CDR3 bases are TGCGCCAGCAGCAGGGACACTTACAATGAGCAGTTCTTG. It yields the protein CASSRDTYNEQFL.

The V call is TRBV11-1, the J call TRBJ2-6, with D uncertain. Trimming took off 8 bases at V and 0 bases at J, with 14 bases between the two ends. From germline, CDR1 is SGHAT and CDR2 FQDESV (reference sequence). The CDR3 sequence is 16 residues long. CDR3 residues: CASVLSSFSGANVLTF. CDR3 bases: TGTGCCAGCGTCTTAAGTTCTTTCTCTGGGGCCAACGTCCTGACTTTC. Together with reference TRBV11-1 and TRBJ2-6, the CDR3 gives the full variable domain: EAEVAQSPRYKITEKSQAVAFWCDPISGHATLYWYRQILGQGPELLVQFQDESVVDDSQLPKDRFSAERLKGVDSTLKIQPAELGDSAMYLCASVLSSFSGANVLTFGAGSRLTVL.

Concerning this clonotype itself: The junction does not match germline at one end; this may be a read error. The chain couples TRBV18 to TRBJ2-5, with D possibly being TRBD1 (6 bases). This CDR3 comprises 14 residues. The germline CDR1 and CDR2 sequences are KGHSH and LQKENI. The CDR3 DNA follows: TGTGCCAGCTCACCATGGACAGAAAAAGAGATCCAGTACTTC. It translates to CASSPWTEKEIQYF.

This clonotype has a handful of counts. One junction end does not reproduce the germline sequence, and a read error may be involved. The chain recombines TRBV6-1 with TRBJ1-1; no reliable D call. Germline V gene data show CDR1 as MNHNS and CDR2 as SASEGT. This CDR3 is built from 14 residues. As DNA, the CDR3 is TGTGTCAGCAGTGAAGCGCTTAGGAGCACTGAAGCTTTCTTT. It specifies CVSSEALRSTEAFF.

Comments on this clonotype: A read error may produce the germline difference seen at one junction end. The chain has TRBV4-1 and TRBJ2-4, with D tentatively TRBD2 (6 bases). Germline V gene sequence: CDR1 MGHRA, CDR2 YSYEKL. The CDR3 contains 15 residues. CDR3 residues: CVSNQGGVAKNIQYF. The CDR3 region has the DNA TGCGTCAGCAACCAAGGAGGGGTAGCCAAAAACATTCAGTACTTC.

This clonotype was counted many times. The chain couples TRBV29-1 to TRBJ2-2; D is perhaps TRBD2 (5 bases). Trimming stripped 0 bases from V and 6 bases from J, with 11 bases between. The germline gives CDR1 SQVTM, CDR2 ANQGSEA. The CDR3 extends over 14 amino acids. This chain's CDR3 is CSVEEMAGAGELFF. The DNA for the CDR3 is TGCAGCGTTGAAGAGATGGCCGGGGCCGGGGAGCTGTTTTTT.

This clonotype has ten or more counts. V and J are TRBV10-2 and TRBJ2-3; 10 nucleotides align to TRBD2. There are 19 residues in the CDR3. The germline V gene has CDR1 WSHSY and CDR2 SAAADI. Losses at the gene ends were 3 bases for V and 0 bases for J; bases not matched to a gene: 12. CDR3 residues: CASSDRLAGAQISTDTQYF. In DNA form, the CDR3 reads TGCGCCAGCAGTGATCGGCTAGCGGGAGCTCAGATAAGCACAGATACGCAGTATTTT.

This clonotype has a handful of counts. Possible read error: a much larger clone is one base away. The chain couples TRBV4-2 to TRBJ2-2, with D perhaps given as TRBD1 or TRBD2 (6 bases each). With 0 bases removed from V and 6 bases from J, the gap between germline ends came to 20 bases. The CDR3 covers 18 residues. Germline values: CDR1 LGHNA, CDR2 YNFKEQ. The CDR3 coding sequence is TGTGCCAGCAGCCAAGAGACACGGGGGCGAGGGTACGCCGGGGAGCTGTTTTTT. Encoded protein: CASSQETRGRGYAGELFF.